One sample yielded the 24 T cell receptor beta chains listed below, sequenced in a study of OX40 agonist ivuxolimab in advanced cancers. Only in-frame clones appear in the TCRdb table, and some are missing; sequencing was by immunoSEQ multiplex PCR. The sample consists of about 77,000 clones, 90% to 95% of them appearing once. The source material was CD4+ or CD8+ T cells sorted from blood, sampled in a trial of the OX40 agonist ivuxolimab. The receptors here all came from an adult with an advanced solid tumor such as melanoma, head and neck, liver or kidney cancer.

This clone was found a few times. V gene TRBV14 combines with J gene TRBJ1-6, with D possibly being TRBD1 (5 bases). The CDR3 is 14 residues long. Germline CDR1 SGHDN, CDR2 FVKESK. Trimming removed 1 base from V and 7 bases from J, with 8 bases in between. CDR3 amino acids: CASSQVSGNSPLHF. CDR3 nucleotide sequence: TGTGCCAGCAGCCAAGTGTCAGGGAATTCACCCCTCCACTTT. The variable domain in full, with the rest retrieved from reference TRBV14 and TRBJ1-6, is EAGVTQFPSHSVIEKGQTVTLRCDPISGHDNLYWYRRVMGKEIKFLLHFVKESKQDESGMPNNRFLAERTGGTYSTLKVQPAELEDSGVYFCASSQVSGNSPLHFGNGTRLTVT.

This chain uses TRBV27 with TRBJ2-1, with TRBD2 identical over 10 bases. Germline lookup yields CDR1 MNHEY and CDR2 SMNVEV (reference sequence). V gave up 5 bases and J gave up 1 base; unmatched junction bases: 8. The CDR3 extends over 17 amino acids. In DNA, the CDR3 is TGTGCCAGCAGTCCGGGGACTAGCGAGAAGTCCTACAATGAGCAGTTCTTC. Translation: CASSPGTSEKSYNEQFF.

The chain uses TRBV5-5 and TRBJ1-1; D is ambiguous. CDR3 size: 13 residues. Germline V lookup: CDR1 SGHKS, CDR2 YYEKEE (reference sequence). V lost 0 bases and J 0 bases, leaving 3 bases between the germline ends. The CDR3 sequence: CASSLGVNTEAFF. In DNA form, the CDR3 reads TGTGCCAGCAGCTTGGGAGTGAACACTGAAGCTTTCTTT.

The V and J genes are TRBV19 and TRBJ2-7; no definite D call. CDR1 is LNHDA, CDR2 SQIVND, per germline (reference sequence). This CDR3 has 15 amino acids. The V end lost 5 bases, the J end lost 1 base, and 15 bases lay between the germline ends. The DNA of the CDR3 is TGTGCCAGTAGTGGACGGCTATCCTCGTCCTACGAGCAGTACTTC. Amino acid sequence: CASSGRLSSSYEQYF.

The chain carries TRBV2 and TRBJ1-2; D ambiguous. V was shortened by 8 bases and J by 1 base, with 14 bases between the two germline ends. The CDR3 has 14 amino acids. Germline CDR1 reads SNHLY; CDR2 reads FYNNEI. As DNA, the CDR3 is TGTGCCAGCCGTCCGAAGCCTGTTAACTATGGCTACACCTTC. Its translation is CASRPKPVNYGYTF.

A note on this clone: This same CDR3 is encoded by further DNA sequences in the sample. DNA for the CDR3: TGTGCCAGCAGTGGCTACCCGCAGGGCTCCTACAATGAGCAGTTCTTC. It codes for CASSGYPQGSYNEQFF. The rearrangement links TRBV6-1 to TRBJ2-1; perhaps TRBD1 as D (5 bases). Trimming shortened V by 4 bases and J by 0 bases, and 13 bases separated the two germline ends. The CDR3 is made up of 16 amino acids. The germline V gene has CDR1 MNHNS and CDR2 SASEGT.

CDR3 DNA sequence: TGTGCCAGCAGCTTAGCGTCCTGGGGCACAGATACGCAGTATTTT. Translating it yields CASSLASWGTDTQYF. The chain combines TRBV7-6 with TRBJ2-3; D not certain. From germline, CDR1 is SGHVS and CDR2 FNYEAQ. Between the trimmed V and J ends, which lost 0 bases and 1 base, there was a span of 8 bases. This CDR3 spans 15 amino acids.

The genes are TRBV28 and TRBJ1-5; a weak D match, TRBD1 (5 bases). The germline V and J ends were trimmed by 6 bases and 3 bases, with 15 bases remaining between them. Germline CDR1 and CDR2: MDHEN and SYDVKM. The CDR3 is 15 amino acids. As DNA, the CDR3 is TGTGCCAGCAGCTCGAGCAGGACAAACAATCAGCCCCAGCATTTT. Translation: CASSSSRTNNQPQHF.

The chain carries TRBV4-3 and TRBJ2-3; 7 bases are shared with TRBD2. CDR1 and CDR2 (germline): LGHNA, YSLEER. J gave up 4 bases and V 0 bases, and 7 bases lay outside the gene matches. The CDR3 consists of 16 residues. This CDR3 is CASSQEARTRADTQYF. DNA of the CDR3: TGCGCCAGCAGCCAAGAGGCCCGGACTAGAGCAGATACGCAGTATTTT.

This rearrangement joins TRBV13 to TRBJ2-1; no firm D call. V lost 0 bases to trimming and J lost 7 bases, with 10 bases between them. Germline CDR1 PRHDT, CDR2 FYEKMQ (reference sequence). This CDR3 region has 14 residues. CDR3 nucleotide sequence: TGTGCCAGCAGCTTAGGACCCAGAGAAAATGAGCAGTTCTTC. Encoded protein: CASSLGPRENEQFF. Full variable domain (remainder filled in from reference TRBV13 and TRBJ2-1): AAGVIQSPRHLIKEKRETATLKCYPIPRHDTVYWYQQGPGQDPQFLISFYEKMQSDKGSIPDRFSAQQFSDYHSELNMSSLELGDSALYFCASSLGPRENEQFFGPGTRLTVL.

V and J are TRBV4-1 and TRBJ1-1; a possible D gene is TRBD1 (6 bases). V lost 1 base and J 6 bases, leaving 12 bases between the germline ends. This CDR3 is built from 14 residues. Germline CDR1 is MGHRA and CDR2 is YSYEKL. The chain's CDR3 is CASSQVQGGPEAFF. As DNA, the CDR3 is TGCGCCAGCAGCCAAGTACAGGGAGGGCCTGAAGCTTTCTTT.

The chain combines TRBV5-4 with TRBJ2-6, with D maybe TRBD1 (5 bases). The length of the CDR3 is 16 residues. Germline V CDR1 and CDR2: SGHNT, YYREEE (reference sequence). The V gene lost 2 bases and the J gene lost 0 bases, with 9 bases spanning the gap. The CDR3 DNA is TGTGCCAGCAGCTTTGGACAAAGCTCTGGGGCCAACGTCCTGACTTTC. Translating it yields CASSFGQSSGANVLTF.

V usage is TRBV23-1 and J usage is TRBJ2-3; 11 bases fit TRBD2. Being an ORF, TRBV23-1 has a function that is uncertain. Losses at the gene ends were 2 bases for V and 4 bases for J; bases not matched to a gene: 11. The CDR3 covers 18 residues. The DNA of the CDR3 is TGCGCCAGCAGTCAACCGAGACTAGCGGGGTATTGTGCAGATACGCAGTATTTT. Residues: CASSQPRLAGYCADTQYF.

The chain has TRBV15 and TRBJ1-2, with D perhaps TRBD1 (5 bases). CDR1 is LNHNV and CDR2 is YYDKDF in the germline V gene (reference sequence). V was cut by 0 bases and J by 1 base, with 6 bases left in between. This CDR3 has 14 amino acids. The CDR3 loop reads CATSREGHNYGYTF. In DNA form, the CDR3 reads TGTGCCACCAGCAGAGAAGGACATAACTATGGCTACACCTTC.

The V gene is TRBV5-5, the J gene TRBJ2-2; the D gene is possibly TRBD1 (6 bases). The CDR3 totals 16 residues. Germline CDR1 and CDR2: SGHKS and YYEKEE (reference sequence). Trimming removed 2 bases at V and 3 bases at J, with 14 bases between. The CDR3 loop reads CASSFSRDTYTGELFF. As DNA, the CDR3 is TGTGCCAGCAGCTTTAGTCGGGACACATACACCGGGGAGCTGTTTTTT.

The genes are TRBV6-5 and TRBJ2-7; D possibly matches TRBD1 or TRBD2 (5 bases each). Germline V gene lookup returns CDR1 MNHEY and CDR2 SVGAGI. Trimming pared 4 bases from V and 5 bases from J, leaving 12 bases between. This CDR3 has 13 residues. CDR3 in amino acids: CASSWGSRDEQYF. CDR3 in DNA: TGTGCCAGCAGTTGGGGGTCCAGGGACGAGCAGTACTTC.

The V call is TRBV28, the J call TRBJ2-1, with 9 nucleotides matching TRBD1. The V gene's germline CDR1 is MDHEN and CDR2 SYDVKM. V lost 5 bases, J lost 5 bases, and 7 bases stayed unmatched. The CDR3 contains 15 residues. The CDR3 here is CASSPRDRVHNEQFF. The CDR3 nucleotides read TGTGCCAGCAGTCCACGGGACAGGGTTCACAATGAGCAGTTCTTC. Supplemented by reference TRBV28 and TRBJ2-1, the full variable domain reads DVKVTQSSRYLVKRTGEKVFLECVQDMDHENMFWYRQDPGLGLRLIYFSYDVKMKEKGDIPEGYSVSREKKERFSLILESASTNQTSMYLCASSPRDRVHNEQFFGPGTRLTVL.

This chain joins TRBV11-3 and TRBJ2-1, with 7 bases lining up with TRBD2. The CDR3 consists of 16 residues. CDR1 is SGHNT and CDR2 is YENEEA in the germline V gene. The V gene end was trimmed by 4 bases and the J gene end by 5 bases; junction bases not matched to a gene: 11. The CDR3 DNA follows: TGTGCCAGCAGCTCGCGAGCGGGAACTTTAGACAATGAGCAGTTCTTC. The encoded protein is CASSSRAGTLDNEQFF.

DNA of the CDR3: TGTGCCATCAGTGTATCTAGCGGGGTATCCTACGAGCAGTACTTC. Its protein is CAISVSSGVSYEQYF. The chain links TRBV10-3 to TRBJ2-7; the match to TRBD2 covers 9 bases. The CDR3 extends over 15 amino acids. CDR1 is ENHRY and CDR2 is SYGVKD in the germline V gene. The V gene end was trimmed by 4 bases and the J gene end by 1 base; junction bases not matched to a gene: 5.

V and J are TRBV25-1 and TRBJ1-1; no reliable D call. The CDR3 spans 12 residues. Looked up from germline, CDR1 is MGHDK and CDR2 is SYGVNS. V lost 2 bases, J lost 9 bases, and 10 bases lay in between. This chain's CDR3 is CASSEMKGKAFF. For the CDR3, the DNA is TGTGCCAGCAGTGAAATGAAAGGGAAAGCTTTCTTT.

This chain uses TRBV4-3 with TRBJ1-4; perhaps TRBD1 as D (6 bases). This CDR3 is 18 amino acids long. V lost 1 base to trimming and J lost 0 bases, with 15 bases between them. CDR1 is LGHNA, CDR2 YSLEER, per germline. DNA of the CDR3: TGCGCCAGCAGCCAAGGGCTGAGGGGGTTGTCAACTAATGAAAAACTGTTTTTT. It is translated as CASSQGLRGLSTNEKLFF.

V usage is TRBV28 and J usage is TRBJ1-5; TRBD1 matches 7 bases. V shed 2 bases, J shed 8 bases, and the junction held 12 bases outside the gene matches. The CDR3 consists of 16 residues. Germline lookup yields CDR1 MDHEN and CDR2 SYDVKM. Here the CDR3 DNA reads TGTGCCAGCAGTTTAGTTGGTCAGGGGGGTTTGGAGCCCCAGCATTTT. It encodes CASSLVGQGGLEPQHF.

The chain carries TRBV7-8 and TRBJ1-4; D remains ambiguous. V lost 8 bases and J lost 6, with 13 bases in between. The CDR3 extends over 13 amino acids. Germline CDR1 reads SGHVS; CDR2 reads FQNEAQ. The CDR3 protein is CASAFSAHEKLFF. The CDR3, as DNA: TGTGCCAGCGCCTTCAGTGCCCATGAAAAACTGTTTTTT.

The CDR3 is CASSAPRAGGLGTQYF. CDR3 coding DNA: TGTGCCAGCAGCGCCCCGCGGGCGGGAGGCCTAGGGACCCAGTACTTC. The chain combines TRBV9 with TRBJ2-5; 8 positions agree with TRBD2. The V gene's germline CDR1 is SGDLS and CDR2 YYNGEE. J was trimmed by 7 bases and V by 3 bases; bases with no gene match: 14. The CDR3 is 16 amino acids.